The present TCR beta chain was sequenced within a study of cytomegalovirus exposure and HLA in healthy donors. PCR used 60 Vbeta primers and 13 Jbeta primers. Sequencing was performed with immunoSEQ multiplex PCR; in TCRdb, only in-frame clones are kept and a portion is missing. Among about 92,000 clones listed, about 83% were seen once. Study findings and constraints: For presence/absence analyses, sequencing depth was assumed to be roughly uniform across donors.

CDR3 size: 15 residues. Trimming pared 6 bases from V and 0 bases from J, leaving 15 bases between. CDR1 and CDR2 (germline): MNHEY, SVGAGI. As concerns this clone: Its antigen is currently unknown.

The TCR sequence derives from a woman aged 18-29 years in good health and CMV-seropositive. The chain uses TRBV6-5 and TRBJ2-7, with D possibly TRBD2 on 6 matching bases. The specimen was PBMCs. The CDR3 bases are TGTGCCAGCAGAGAGGACTACCCGAGCTCCTACGAGCAGTACTTC. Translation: CASREDYPSSYEQYF.